This TCR beta chain originates from a study of control samples from healthy donors and cancer patients. TCRdb's table, derived via immunoSEQ multiplex PCR, lists solely in-frame clones and lacks some. This sample yields 400,000 to 450,000 clones, of which more than 80% are seen a single time; 5% to 7% belongs to the top ten. Input material: PBMCs. This receptor was obtained from a man aged 40-49 years with head and neck cancer.

The CDR3 reads CASSPVGGTSVTGELFF. The CDR3 DNA is TGCGCCAGCAGTCCAGTAGGGGGGACCTCGGTGACCGGGGAGCTGTTTTTT. The V and J genes are TRBV10-1 and TRBJ2-2, with D perhaps given as TRBD1 or TRBD2 (6 bases each). Germline assignment: CDR1 WNHNN and CDR2 SYGVQD (reference sequence). Trimming took off 5 bases at V and 5 bases at J, with 21 bases between the two ends. The length of the CDR3 is 17 residues.